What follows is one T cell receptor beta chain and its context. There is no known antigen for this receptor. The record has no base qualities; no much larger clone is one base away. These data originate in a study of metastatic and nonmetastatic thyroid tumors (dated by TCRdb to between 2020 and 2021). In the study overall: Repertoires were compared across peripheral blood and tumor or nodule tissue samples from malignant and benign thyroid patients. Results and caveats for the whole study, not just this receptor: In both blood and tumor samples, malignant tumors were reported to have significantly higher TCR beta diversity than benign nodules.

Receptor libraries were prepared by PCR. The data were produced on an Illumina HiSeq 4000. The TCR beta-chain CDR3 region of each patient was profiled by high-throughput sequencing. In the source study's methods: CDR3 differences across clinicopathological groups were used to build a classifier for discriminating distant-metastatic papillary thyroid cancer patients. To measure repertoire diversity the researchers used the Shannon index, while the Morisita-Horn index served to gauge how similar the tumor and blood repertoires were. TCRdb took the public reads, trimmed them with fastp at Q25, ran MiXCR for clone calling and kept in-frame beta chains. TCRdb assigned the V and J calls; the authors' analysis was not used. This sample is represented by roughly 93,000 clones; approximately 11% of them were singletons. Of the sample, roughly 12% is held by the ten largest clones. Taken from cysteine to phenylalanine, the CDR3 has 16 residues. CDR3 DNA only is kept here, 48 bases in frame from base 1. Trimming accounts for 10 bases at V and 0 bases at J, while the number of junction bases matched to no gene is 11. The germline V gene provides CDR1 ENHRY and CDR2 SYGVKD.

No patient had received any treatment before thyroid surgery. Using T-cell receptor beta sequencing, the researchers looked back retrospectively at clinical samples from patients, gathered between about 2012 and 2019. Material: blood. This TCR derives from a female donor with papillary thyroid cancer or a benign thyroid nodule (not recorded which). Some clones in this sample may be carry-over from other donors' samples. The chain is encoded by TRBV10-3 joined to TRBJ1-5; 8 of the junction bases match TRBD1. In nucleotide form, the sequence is TGTGCCACCTCGGGACAGGTTATATTTAGCAATCAGCCCCAGCATTTT. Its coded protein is CATSGQVIFSNQPQHF.